Below, 12 T cell receptor beta chains from the same sample are listed, as sequenced in a study of T cell responses to AZD1222 COVID-19 vaccine (dated by TCRdb to the early 2020s). This specimen's time point label, interpreted: baseline before first vaccination. Receptors were amplified or captured by the immunoSEQ multiplex PCR assay. Entries here come from immuneACCESS through TCRdb and include only in-frame sequences with V and J called. Some clones fail to appear in such tables; in the studies checked, an unresolved V gene covers under half of the shortfall, and the cause of the remainder is unknown. The sample data list more than 90,000 clones, and more than 70% of these were observed just once. Jointly, the top ten make up about 1.5% of the sample. The material was peripheral blood, obtained on day 0 of AZD1222 vaccination. The receptors stem from an adult in good health.

The chain has TRBV7-8 and TRBJ2-1; a possible D gene is TRBD2 (6 bases). CDR1 is SGHVS, CDR2 FQNEAQ, per germline. V was pared by 8 bases and J by 4 bases, with 18 bases between. The CDR3 runs to 15 residues. The CDR3 DNA follows: TGTGCCAGCCTCAAAGGGGCTAGCGATTACAATGAGCAGTTCTTC. This encodes CASLKGASDYNEQFF.

The chain employs TRBV6-2 or TRBV6-3 and TRBJ1-1; no firm D call. Between the trimmed V and J ends, which lost 3 bases and 10 bases, there was a span of 12 bases. This CDR3 spans 12 amino acids. Germline V CDR1 and CDR2: MNHEY, SVGEGT. Written as DNA, the CDR3 is TGTGCCAGCAGTTATCGGAGATCTTCAGCTTTCTTT. Its translation: CASSYRRSSAFF.

The chain carries TRBV6-5 and TRBJ2-3; D unclear. Germline V gives CDR1 MNHEY, CDR2 SVGAGI. The CDR3 contains 14 residues. Trimming stripped 4 bases from V and 0 bases from J, with 8 bases between. In nucleotides, the CDR3 is TGTGCCAGCAGTTTTTCCGATAGCACAGATACGCAGTATTTT. This translates into CASSFSDSTDTQYF.

J is TRBJ1-3 and V is TRBV3-1 (or the pseudogene TRBV3-2); D gene uncertain. Looked up from germline, CDR1 is LGHDT and CDR2 is YNNKEL (reference sequence). V was shortened by 0 bases and J by 0 bases, with 15 bases between the two germline ends. This CDR3 has 18 amino acids. The CDR3, as DNA: TGTGCCAGCAGCCAAGATATTCAGATAACTACCTCTGGAAACACCATATATTTT. Its protein is CASSQDIQITTSGNTIYF.

The chain links TRBV29-1 to TRBJ2-2; 10 nucleotides align to TRBD2. CDR3 size: 15 residues. Germline CDR1 and CDR2: SQVTM and ANQGSEA. Trimming cost V 6 bases and J 3 bases; bases outside gene matches: 7. The CDR3 DNA follows: TGCAGCGTCCGACCCGGACTAGCGGACACCGGGGAGCTGTTTTTT. Translating it yields CSVRPGLADTGELFF.

This chain joins TRBV19 and TRBJ1-2; no reliable D call. V shed 5 bases and J shed 5 bases, with 15 bases lying between them. This CDR3 spans 14 amino acids. Germline CDR1 LNHDA, CDR2 SQIVND (reference sequence). The CDR3 spells CASSSREVKYGYTF. CDR3 nucleotides: TGTGCCAGTAGTTCCCGGGAGGTGAAGTATGGCTACACCTTC.

This clone showed up just once. The chain links TRBV7-9 to TRBJ2-7; 7 nucleotides align to TRBD1. Germline CDR1 and CDR2: SEHNR and FQNEAQ (reference sequence). V shed 2 bases and J 0 bases; nucleotides not matched to a gene: 10. The CDR3 is made up of 17 amino acids. CDR3 sequence: CASSLYQRAGGSYEQYF. The DNA of the CDR3 is TGTGCCAGCAGCTTATACCAGAGGGCAGGGGGCTCCTACGAGCAGTACTTC.

V usage is TRBV5-1 and J usage is TRBJ1-1; D uncertain. Trimming stripped 4 bases from V and 3 bases from J, with 10 bases between. The germline CDR1 and CDR2 sequences are SGHRS and YFSETQ. The CDR3 spans 13 residues. The CDR3 DNA reads as TGCGCCAGCAGCCTCAGGCGGGACACTGAAGCTTTCTTT. Its protein is CASSLRRDTEAFF. The entire variable domain, with the rest obtained from reference TRBV5-1 and TRBJ1-1, is as follows: KAGVTQTPRYLIKTRGQQVTLSCSPISGHRSVSWYQQTPGQGLQFLFEYFSETQRNKGNFPGRFSGRQFSNSRSEMNVSTLELGDSALYLCASSLRRDTEAFFGQGTRLTVV.

The chain links TRBV14 to TRBJ2-7, with a weak D call TRBD1 (6 bases). Trimming removed 4 bases from V and 6 bases from J, with 13 bases in between. Germline V lookup: CDR1 SGHDN, CDR2 FVKESK. The CDR3 contains 13 residues. The CDR3: CASSPGHGGEQYF. For the CDR3, the DNA is TGTGCCAGCAGCCCGGGACACGGTGGCGAGCAGTACTTC. Full variable domain (missing parts from reference TRBV14 and TRBJ2-7): EAGVTQFPSHSVIEKGQTVTLRCDPISGHDNLYWYRRVMGKEIKFLLHFVKESKQDESGMPNNRFLAERTGGTYSTLKVQPAELEDSGVYFCASSPGHGGEQYFGPGTRLTVT.

This clone was recorded many times. The chain employs TRBV6-5 and TRBJ1-2; maybe TRBD1 (6 bases). The germline V and J ends were trimmed by 7 bases and 4 bases, with 16 bases remaining between them. Germline V gene sequence: CDR1 MNHEY, CDR2 SVGAGI. CDR3 length equals 14 residues. The chain's CDR3 is CASTTQGQLYGYTF. CDR3 coding DNA: TGTGCCAGCACCACCCAAGGACAGCTCTATGGCTACACCTTC.

The chain combines TRBV5-1 with TRBJ1-2; possibly TRBD1 for D (5 bases). The V and J ends lost 0 bases and 3 bases respectively, with 6 bases between them. Germline CDR1 reads SGHRS; CDR2 reads YFSETQ. This CDR3 spans 13 amino acids. The CDR3 reads CASSLVGDYGYTF. DNA for the CDR3: TGCGCCAGCAGCTTGGTAGGGGACTATGGCTACACCTTC. The full variable domain, in which reference TRBV5-1 and TRBJ1-2 provide the parts outside the CDR3, is KAGVTQTPRYLIKTRGQQVTLSCSPISGHRSVSWYQQTPGQGLQFLFEYFSETQRNKGNFPGRFSGRQFSNSRSEMNVSTLELGDSALYLCASSLVGDYGYTFGSGTRLTVV.

J is TRBJ1-2 and V is TRBV4-3, with 7 bases aligning to TRBD1. The CDR3 length is 15 residues. Germline assignment: CDR1 LGHNA and CDR2 YSLEER. The V segment lost 1 base and the J segment 2 bases; nucleotides outside the gene matches: 4. For the CDR3, the DNA is TGCGCCAGCAGCCAAGGCCAGGGGGGGAACTATGGCTACACCTTC. Translating gives CASSQGQGGNYGYTF.